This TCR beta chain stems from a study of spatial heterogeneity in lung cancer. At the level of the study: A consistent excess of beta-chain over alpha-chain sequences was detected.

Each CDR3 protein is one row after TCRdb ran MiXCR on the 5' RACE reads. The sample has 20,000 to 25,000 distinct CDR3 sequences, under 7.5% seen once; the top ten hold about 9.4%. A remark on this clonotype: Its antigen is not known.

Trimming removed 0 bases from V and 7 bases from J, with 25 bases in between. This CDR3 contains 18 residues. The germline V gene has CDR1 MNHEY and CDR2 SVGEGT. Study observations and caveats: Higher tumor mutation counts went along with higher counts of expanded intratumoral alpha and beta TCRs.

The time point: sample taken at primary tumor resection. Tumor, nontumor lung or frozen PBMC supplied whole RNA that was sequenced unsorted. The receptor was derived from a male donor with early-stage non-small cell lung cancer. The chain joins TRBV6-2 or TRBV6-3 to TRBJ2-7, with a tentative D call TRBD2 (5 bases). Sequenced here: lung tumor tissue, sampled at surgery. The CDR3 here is CASSYSIPSGLPTGEQYF. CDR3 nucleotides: TGTGCCAGCAGTTACTCAATACCCTCGGGCCTCCCAACGGGGGAGCAGTACTTC.